The 24 T cell receptor beta chains below come from one sample, sequenced in a study of blood T cell repertoires in COVID-19. The method was immunoSEQ multiplex PCR; TCRdb's version includes in-frame clones alone and lacks a portion of them. This repertoire shows roughly 250,000 clones, roughly 90% found once; its top ten account for just under 9%. Sequencing used PBMCs or T cells enriched from blood (not recorded which). Receptor source: a man aged 40-49 years who had recovered from COVID-19.

The chain links TRBV5-4 to TRBJ2-3; possible D gene TRBD2, 5 bases. V lost 2 bases and J 5 bases, leaving 15 bases between the germline ends. This CDR3 has 15 amino acids. Germline V gene lookup returns CDR1 SGHNT and CDR2 YYREEE (reference sequence). For the CDR3, the DNA is TGTGCCAGCAGCTTAGCCTACCGAGGAGGAGATACGCAGTATTTT. Translation: CASSLAYRGGDTQYF.

The chain joins TRBV30 to TRBJ1-5; D is uncertain. Trimming left V 0 bases short and J 10 bases short, with 13 bases between. Looked up from germline, CDR1 is GTSNPN and CDR2 is SVGIG (reference sequence). The CDR3 is 13 amino acids. The CDR3 DNA is TGTGCCTGGAGTGTGGAAGGAGTCGGACCCCAGCATTTT. Protein product: CAWSVEGVGPQHF.

This clone was seen more than once but under ten times. This sequence joins TRBV7-2 and TRBJ2-7; 10 nucleotides line up with TRBD2. From germline, CDR1 is SGHTA and CDR2 FQGNSA. After removal of 2 bases from V and 2 bases from J, the junction contained 6 bases not matched to a gene. CDR3 length: 16 residues. The CDR3 here is CASSLPSGSTTYEQYF. DNA of the CDR3: TGTGCCAGCAGCTTACCTAGCGGGAGTACAACCTACGAGCAGTACTTC.

V is TRBV19 and J is TRBJ2-1, with TRBD2 identical over 9 bases. The V segment lost 6 bases and the J segment 6 bases; nucleotides outside the gene matches: 6. CDR3 length: 14 residues. Germline V gene sequence: CDR1 LNHDA, CDR2 SQIVND (reference sequence). The CDR3 sequence is CASSPGLALNEQFF. The CDR3 DNA is TGTGCCAGTAGCCCGGGACTAGCCCTCAATGAGCAGTTCTTC.

The V call is TRBV7-6, the J call TRBJ2-3, with 11 bases fitting TRBD2. Unmatched junction bases numbered 6, after V lost 4 bases and J lost 3 bases. This CDR3 has 16 residues. Per germline, CDR1 SGHVS and CDR2 FNYEAQ. CDR3 sequence (DNA): TGTGCCAGCAGCTCCGGGACTAGCGGTTCGACAGATACGCAGTATTTT. As protein: CASSSGTSGSTDTQYF.

The chain uses TRBV30 and TRBJ1-5; tentative D call: TRBD1 (6 bases). The length of the CDR3 is 13 residues. Germline V lookup: CDR1 GTSNPN, CDR2 SVGIG (reference sequence). V lost 5 bases and J lost 5, with 13 bases in between. CDR3 region: CAWRGGGDQPQHF. The CDR3 nucleotides read TGTGCCTGGCGGGGAGGGGGGGATCAGCCCCAGCATTTT.

The chain employs TRBV7-9 and TRBJ2-1; a possible D gene is TRBD2 (6 bases). The germline V and J ends were trimmed by 5 bases and 3 bases, with 20 bases remaining between them. The CDR3 covers 17 residues. Germline V CDR1 and CDR2: SEHNR, FQNEAQ (reference sequence). CDR3 residues: CASSPLPRGRIYNEQFF. The CDR3 coding sequence is TGTGCCAGCAGCCCCCTACCGCGGGGACGGATCTACAATGAGCAGTTCTTC.

The chain links TRBV7-2 to TRBJ1-1; no reliable D call. CDR1 and CDR2 from the germline V gene are SGHTA and FQGNSA. The V end lost 3 bases, the J end lost 0 bases, and 5 bases lay between the germline ends. This CDR3 spans 13 amino acids. The CDR3 loop is CASSFSVNTEAFF. The CDR3 coding sequence is TGTGCCAGCAGCTTTTCAGTGAACACTGAAGCTTTCTTT.

The genes are TRBV5-1 and TRBJ2-1; D is undetermined. CDR1 and CDR2 from the germline V gene are SGHRS and YFSETQ. V lost 4 bases, J lost 5 bases, and 13 bases lay in between. This CDR3 has 14 residues. The CDR3 sequence: CASSEQSFDNEQFF. The CDR3 coding sequence is TGCGCCAGCAGCGAGCAAAGTTTTGACAATGAGCAGTTCTTC.

This clone appeared once. The chain uses TRBV29-1 and TRBJ1-1; possibly TRBD1 for D (6 bases). CDR3 length equals 12 residues. CDR1 is SQVTM, CDR2 ANQGSEA, per germline. Trimming left V 6 bases short and J 1 base short, with 9 bases between. For the CDR3, the DNA is TGCAGCGTAAGCAGGGGGAACACTGAAGCTTTCTTT. Translated, it gives CSVSRGNTEAFF.

V gene TRBV29-1 combines with J gene TRBJ2-7; 10 bases agree with TRBD1. The CDR3 runs to 14 residues. The junction had 6 bases not matched to a gene; V was cut back by 6 bases and J by 1 base. From germline, CDR1 is SQVTM and CDR2 ANQGSEA. The CDR3 sequence: CSVAGTGVSYEQYF. The CDR3 nucleotides read TGCAGCGTCGCCGGGACAGGGGTATCCTACGAGCAGTACTTC.

As for this clone: Different DNA sequences within this sample yield the same CDR3. V gene TRBV18 combines with J gene TRBJ1-3; TRBD1 matches 8 bases. CDR3 length: 15 amino acids. Per germline, CDR1 KGHSH and CDR2 LQKENI. J lost 4 bases, V lost 3 bases, and 5 bases had no gene match. The CDR3, as DNA: TGTGCCAGCTCACCTCCCGGGACAGGAGGAAACACCATATATTTT. Amino acid sequence: CASSPPGTGGNTIYF. The variable domain in full, with the rest retrieved from reference TRBV18 and TRBJ1-3, is NAGVMQNPRHLVRRRGQEARLRCSPMKGHSHVYWYRQLPEEGLKFMVYLQKENIIDESGMPKERFSAEFPKEGPSILRIQQVVRGDSAAYFCASSPPGTGGNTIYFGEGSWLTVV.

This clone came up once. The rearrangement uses TRBV3-1 (or the pseudogene TRBV3-2) and TRBJ1-5; possibly TRBD1 for D (5 bases). V was pared by 4 bases and J by 7 bases, with 14 bases between. Germline V gene sequence: CDR1 LGHDT, CDR2 YNNKEL (reference sequence). The CDR3 extends over 14 amino acids. As DNA, the CDR3 is TGTGCCAGCAGCCCCTTTGTGGGGGGGCAGCCCCAGCATTTT. This sequence encodes CASSPFVGGQPQHF.

The rearrangement uses TRBV6-1 and TRBJ1-5; TRBD1 matches 7 bases. The V gene end was trimmed by 4 bases and the J gene end by 3 bases; junction bases not matched to a gene: 12. The CDR3 is made up of 17 amino acids. Germline V CDR1 and CDR2: MNHNS, SASEGT. The CDR3 loop is CASSALLRDSYNQPQHF. In DNA form, the CDR3 reads TGTGCCAGCAGTGCTCTGCTTCGGGACAGCTACAATCAGCCCCAGCATTTT.

The rearrangement uses TRBV6-5 and TRBJ1-6; D is undetermined. Germline V gene lookup returns CDR1 MNHEY and CDR2 SVGAGI. V was clipped by 6 bases and J by 7 bases, with 10 bases between them. The CDR3 is made up of 13 amino acids. CDR3 coding DNA: TGTGCCAGCAGGCCGGGGTCCAATTCACCCCTCCACTTT. Protein: CASRPGSNSPLHF.

This clone was recorded once. V is TRBV7-3 and J is TRBJ2-1; D ambiguous. Per germline, CDR1 SGHTA and CDR2 FQGTGA. The V and J ends lost 5 bases and 0 bases respectively, with 11 bases between them. CDR3 size: 15 residues. DNA for the CDR3: TGTGCCAGCAGCCCTACTGTTGGCTCCTACAATGAGCAGTTCTTC. Its translation is CASSPTVGSYNEQFF.

A single count supports this clone. V is TRBV3-1 (or the pseudogene TRBV3-2) and J is TRBJ2-5; D possibly corresponds to TRBD2 (5 bases). This CDR3 is 16 amino acids long. V was cut by 2 bases and J by 2 bases, with 15 bases left in between. Germline V gene data show CDR1 as LGHDT and CDR2 as YNNKEL (reference sequence). Here the CDR3 DNA reads TGTGCCAGCAGCCAAAATCCCGGGATTTCACAAGAGACCCAGTACTTC. Amino acids: CASSQNPGISQETQYF.

The gene calls are TRBV4-1 and TRBJ1-1; tentatively, D is TRBD1 (5 bases). The CDR3 is made up of 15 amino acids. CDR1 and CDR2 (germline): MGHRA, YSYEKL. V lost 0 bases and J 6 bases, leaving 14 bases between the germline ends. The CDR3 nucleotides read TGCGCCAGCAGCCAAGATTCCAGGGAATTCGCTGAAGCTTTCTTT. It is translated as CASSQDSREFAEAFF.

This chain connects TRBV9 to TRBJ1-6; 8 bases match TRBD1. There are 14 residues in the CDR3. Germline V gene data show CDR1 as SGDLS and CDR2 as YYNGEE. Trimming cost V 7 bases and J 0 bases; bases outside gene matches: 0. CDR3 nucleotides: TGTGCCAGCCAGGGGGCCTCCTATAATTCACCCCTCCACTTT. This encodes CASQGASYNSPLHF.

The chain couples TRBV10-3 to TRBJ2-3; 10 bases align to TRBD1. The length of the CDR3 is 16 residues. V shed 2 bases, J shed 1 base, and the junction held 3 bases outside the gene matches. Looked up from germline, CDR1 is ENHRY and CDR2 is SYGVKD. The CDR3 reads CAISEPGTGGTDTQYF. The DNA for the CDR3 is TGTGCCATCAGTGAGCCCGGGACAGGGGGCACAGATACGCAGTATTTT.

The CDR3 DNA is TGCAGCGTTGACGGGCAGGGGGTTCCCTACGAGCAGTACTTC. Translating it yields CSVDGQGVPYEQYF. The V and J genes are TRBV29-1 and TRBJ2-7; TRBD1 matches at 7 bases. CDR3 length: 14 residues. CDR1 is SQVTM, CDR2 ANQGSEA, per germline. The V segment lost 3 bases and the J segment 2 bases; nucleotides outside the gene matches: 7.

This clone has only one observation. The V and J genes are TRBV19 and TRBJ2-2, with 11 bases fitting TRBD2. CDR3 size: 18 residues. The ends lost 7 bases at V and 4 bases at J; junction bases unmatched: 14. Germline CDR1 LNHDA, CDR2 SQIVND (reference sequence). CDR3 nucleotides: TGTGCCAGTATGAGGACTAGCGGGCCAAAAAAGGGCACCGGGGAGCTGTTTTTT. This gives the protein CASMRTSGPKKGTGELFF.

The V call is TRBV12-5, the J call TRBJ2-3; tentative D call: TRBD2 (6 bases). V was shortened by 5 bases and J by 2 bases, with 20 bases between the two germline ends. Germline CDR1 and CDR2: LGHNT and FRNRAP. This CDR3 has 17 amino acids. CDR3: CASGPRGVLALTDTQYF. The CDR3 DNA sequence: TGTGCTAGTGGTCCGAGGGGCGTACTAGCACTCACAGATACGCAGTATTTT.

The rearrangement links TRBV2 to TRBJ1-1; 7 nucleotides align to TRBD1. Germline values: CDR1 SNHLY, CDR2 FYNNEI. Losses at the gene ends were 5 bases for V and 1 base for J; bases not matched to a gene: 1. The CDR3 loop spans 13 amino acids. CDR3 sequence: CASSRQGNTEAFF. CDR3 nucleotides: TGTGCCAGCAGTAGACAGGGGAACACTGAAGCTTTCTTT. Supplemented by reference TRBV2 and TRBJ1-1, the full variable domain reads EPEVTQTPSHQVTQMGQEVILRCVPISNHLYFYWYRQILGQKVEFLVSFYNNEISEKSEIFDDQFSVERPDGSNFTLKIRSTKLEDSAMYFCASSRQGNTEAFFGQGTRLTVV.